Shown below are 30 T cell receptor beta chains from a single sample sequenced in a study of early T cells in non-severe SARS-CoV-2 infection. TCRdb fed the 5' RACE reads into MiXCR, producing one record per CDR3 protein. The data hold 55,000 to 80,000 distinct CDR3 sequences, with roughly an eighth observed a single time. The sample in question was whole blood, obtained at baseline. The receptor set was obtained from an adult who was a healthcare worker with PCR-confirmed SARS-CoV-2 infection or an uninfected control (not recorded which).

The CDR3 here is CASSYPWSYGYTF. The CDR3 DNA reads TGTGCCAGCAGTTACCCTTGGAGCTATGGCTACACCTTC. The chain carries TRBV6-2 or TRBV6-3 and TRBJ1-2; D remains unclear. CDR1 is MNHEY, CDR2 SVGEGT, per germline. Trimming took off 2 bases at V and 4 bases at J, with 8 bases between the two ends. CDR3 length: 13 amino acids.

This clonotype was found a few times. The V gene is TRBV28, the J gene TRBJ1-3; TRBD1 might be the D (6 bases). Germline assignment: CDR1 MDHEN and CDR2 SYDVKM. The CDR3 has 15 amino acids. Trimming left V 10 bases short and J 3 bases short, with 19 bases between. DNA of the CDR3: TGTGCCACCTCAGGGGACCCGGCAAGTGGAAACACCATATATTTT. Translated, it gives CATSGDPASGNTIYF.

V and J are TRBV9 and TRBJ2-7, with D unclear. Trimming removed 4 bases at V and 10 bases at J, with 3 bases between. The length of the CDR3 is 8 residues. Germline V lookup: CDR1 SGDLS, CDR2 YYNGEE. In DNA, the CDR3 is TGTGCCAGCAGCCCACAGTACTTC. Translation gives CASSPQYF.

This rearrangement joins TRBV25-1 to TRBJ2-1; D not certain. This CDR3 is 12 amino acids long. Per the germline V gene, CDR1 is MGHDK and CDR2 is SYGVNS. V gave up 6 bases and J gave up 12 bases, with 15 bases separating them. The CDR3 DNA follows: TGTGCCAGCAGCAGGCCACGTTACCCGCAGTTCTTC. Protein product: CASSRPRYPQFF.

The V and J genes are TRBV5-6 and TRBJ2-3; D tentatively fits TRBD1 or TRBD2 (6 bases each). Germline V CDR1 and CDR2: SGHDT, YYEEEE. V was trimmed by 2 bases and J by 2 bases, leaving 9 bases between them. The CDR3 consists of 14 residues. The CDR3 reads CASSLGGLTDTQYF. The DNA for the CDR3 is TGTGCCAGCAGCTTAGGGGGACTCACAGATACGCAGTATTTT.

This clonotype was detected only a few times. V gene TRBV6-2 or TRBV6-3 combines with J gene TRBJ1-1; D is unclear. The length of the CDR3 is 13 residues. Germline CDR1 and CDR2: MNHEY and SVGEGT. The ends were cut back, 2 bases at V and 5 bases at J, with 9 bases in the middle. As DNA, the CDR3 is TGTGCCAGCAGTTACGCGGGGAAAACTGAAGCTTTCTTT. It encodes CASSYAGKTEAFF.

This clonotype has only a few counts. The chain uses TRBV12-3 or TRBV12-4 and TRBJ2-1; 9 positions agree with TRBD2. This CDR3 region has 19 residues. Losses at the gene ends were 5 bases for V and 0 bases for J; bases not matched to a gene: 14. Here the CDR3 reads CASSHFSGGGASSYNEQFF. The CDR3 DNA is TGTGCCAGCAGTCATTTTTCAGGCGGGGGGGCGAGCTCCTACAATGAGCAGTTCTTC.

The J gene is TRBJ2-3, the V gene TRBV10-3, with 7 bases aligning to TRBD2. CDR3 size: 16 residues. V lost 8 bases to trimming and J lost 2 bases; unmatched junction nucleotides: 13. CDR1 ENHRY and CDR2 SYGVKD come from the germline V gene. CDR3 sequence reads: CAIGGEEVADTDTQYF. CDR3 nucleotide sequence: TGTGCCATCGGGGGGGAAGAGGTAGCTGACACAGATACGCAGTATTTT.

This CDR3 is CASIPWGSGELFF. In DNA form, the CDR3 reads TGTGCCAGCATTCCATGGGGGTCCGGGGAGCTGTTTTTT. This rearrangement joins TRBV13 to TRBJ2-2, with D perhaps given as TRBD1 or TRBD2 (5 bases each). This CDR3 region has 13 residues. The V gene lost 7 bases and the J gene lost 6 bases, with 12 bases spanning the gap. CDR1 and CDR2 (germline): PRHDT, FYEKMQ (reference sequence).

This clonotype was seen more than once but under ten times. V gene TRBV19 combines with J gene TRBJ2-1; tentative D call: TRBD2 (6 bases). Looked up from germline, CDR1 is LNHDA and CDR2 is SQIVND (reference sequence). V was pared by 6 bases and J by 4 bases, with 16 bases between. This CDR3 region has 15 residues. CDR3 residues: CASRRGGLVYNEQFF. The CDR3 nucleotides are TGTGCCAGTAGGAGGGGAGGCCTTGTTTACAATGAGCAGTTCTTC.

The CDR3, as DNA: TGTGCCAGTAGTATAGATTTTTCCAGGGGCTACGAGCAGTACTTC. It encodes CASSIDFSRGYEQYF. The V gene is TRBV19, the J gene TRBJ2-7; a weak D match, TRBD1 (6 bases). This CDR3 contains 15 residues. V was trimmed by 0 bases and J by 3 bases, leaving 12 bases between them. CDR1 and CDR2 (germline): LNHDA, SQIVND (reference sequence).

Here the CDR3 reads CASTNWGQGMVDTQYF. CDR3 in DNA: TGTGCCAGCACCAATTGGGGACAGGGGATGGTAGATACGCAGTATTTT. V is TRBV12-3 or TRBV12-4 and J is TRBJ2-3; 10 bases fit TRBD1. The length of the CDR3 is 16 residues. Trimming removed 7 bases from V and 5 bases from J; junction bases left unmatched: 12.

The chain links TRBV20-1 to TRBJ1-6, with 9 nucleotides matching TRBD1. The junction had 11 bases not matched to a gene; V was cut back by 5 bases and J by 9 bases. The CDR3 length is 15 residues. The germline V gene encodes CDR1 DFQATT and CDR2 SNEGSKA (reference sequence). CDR3 sequence reads: CSAPSPRGQGSPLHF. The CDR3 nucleotides are TGCAGTGCTCCCTCCCCCCGGGGACAGGGTTCACCCCTCCACTTT.

This clonotype has more than one count but fewer than ten. The chain recombines TRBV2 with TRBJ2-1; D is possibly TRBD1 (5 bases). The CDR3 sequence is 11 residues long. Germline CDR1 and CDR2: SNHLY and FYNNEI. Trimming took 11 bases from V and 3 from J, leaving 8 bases between them. CDR3 residues: CAGHSYNEQFF. The DNA for the CDR3 is TGTGCCGGACACAGCTACAATGAGCAGTTCTTC.

This clonotype has ten or more counts. This chain connects TRBV12-3 or TRBV12-4 to TRBJ2-1; D may be TRBD1 (5 bases). The length of the CDR3 is 15 residues. The germline V and J ends were trimmed by 8 bases and 5 bases, with 19 bases remaining between them. CDR3 residues: CASSRTSQGNNEQFF. The CDR3 DNA reads as TGTGCCAGCTCCCGTACCAGTCAGGGCAACAATGAGCAGTTCTTC.

This rearrangement joins TRBV29-1 to TRBJ2-7; D unresolved. V was trimmed by 3 bases and J by 13 bases, leaving 7 bases between them. The CDR3 covers 8 residues. Germline CDR1 reads SQVTM; CDR2 reads ANQGSEA. The CDR3 DNA reads TGCAGCGTTGAGGGTCGCTACTTC. It translates to CSVEGRYF.

This rearrangement joins TRBV28 to TRBJ2-5, with TRBD1 matching over 8 bases. V was clipped by 3 bases and J by 4 bases; unmatched bases: 4. The CDR3 is 14 residues long. The germline CDR1 and CDR2 sequences are MDHEN and SYDVKM. CDR3 loop: CASSLPGGRETQYF. The CDR3 bases are TGTGCCAGCAGTTTGCCAGGGGGCCGAGAGACCCAGTACTTC. The whole variable domain, filled in from reference TRBV28 and TRBJ2-5, reads DVKVTQSSRYLVKRTGEKVFLECVQDMDHENMFWYRQDPGLGLRLIYFSYDVKMKEKGDIPEGYSVSREKKERFSLILESASTNQTSMYLCASSLPGGRETQYFGPGTRLLVL.

V usage is TRBV20-1 and J usage is TRBJ2-3; unclear D gene. Trimming took 5 bases from V and 1 from J, leaving 16 bases between them. The germline CDR1 and CDR2 sequences are DFQATT and SNEGSKA (reference sequence). The CDR3 is made up of 15 amino acids. The CDR3 coding sequence is TGCAGTGCTGAACGCGAGGTAGCCGGCACAGATACGCAGTATTTT. It encodes CSAEREVAGTDTQYF.

The sample holds many counts of this clonotype. This chain uses TRBV2 with TRBJ1-4, with 7 bases aligning to TRBD1. After removal of 2 bases from V and 8 bases from J, the junction contained 8 bases not matched to a gene. The length of the CDR3 is 15 residues. The germline V gene has CDR1 SNHLY and CDR2 FYNNEI. The CDR3 bases are TGTGCCAGCAGTGAAACCGGGACAGTCGGCGAAAAACTGTTTTTT. Amino acid sequence: CASSETGTVGEKLFF.

The chain links TRBV20-1 to TRBJ2-7; 7 positions agree with TRBD2. The germline CDR1 and CDR2 sequences are DFQATT and SNEGSKA (reference sequence). This CDR3 has 11 amino acids. V shed 6 bases, J shed 3 bases, and the junction held 2 bases outside the gene matches. The CDR3 sequence: CSAGGSYEQYF. The CDR3 DNA reads TGCAGTGCCGGGGGGAGCTACGAGCAGTACTTC.

The chain joins TRBV6-5 to TRBJ2-7; the D gene is possibly TRBD1 (6 bases). Germline V gives CDR1 MNHEY, CDR2 SVGAGI. The CDR3 loop spans 14 amino acids. Trimming shortened V by 0 bases and J by 6 bases, and 12 bases separated the two germline ends. CDR3 region: CASSYSTAGAEQYF. Written as DNA, the CDR3 is TGTGCCAGCAGTTACTCTACTGCAGGGGCCGAGCAGTACTTC.

In DNA form, the CDR3 reads TGTGCCAGCAGTGAAGCAATGGCAGCCAAAAACATTCAGTACTTC. Protein: CASSEAMAAKNIQYF. V gene TRBV6-1 combines with J gene TRBJ2-4; D is ambiguous. CDR3 size: 15 residues. The germline V gene has CDR1 MNHNS and CDR2 SASEGT. Trimming took off 0 bases at V and 0 bases at J, with 6 bases between the two ends.

This clonotype was counted many times. The chain is built from TRBV2 and TRBJ2-3; TRBD2 matches at 7 bases. From germline, CDR1 is SNHLY and CDR2 FYNNEI. Unmatched junction bases numbered 0, after V lost 0 bases and J lost 6 bases. This CDR3 comprises 13 residues. In DNA, the CDR3 is TGTGCCAGCAGTGAAGCGGGGGGGGATACGCAGTATTTT. This codes for CASSEAGGDTQYF.

The CDR3 protein is CASSTQGVGTEAFF. As DNA, the CDR3 is TGTGCCAGCAGTACACAGGGGGTCGGGACTGAAGCTTTCTTT. The chain links TRBV2 to TRBJ1-1; 8 bases align to TRBD1. CDR3 length: 14 residues. V trimming: 5 bases; J trimming: 5 bases; junction bases outside the gene matches: 7. Germline-derived CDR1 and CDR2 are SNHLY and FYNNEI. The variable domain in full, completed from reference TRBV2 and TRBJ1-1, reads EPEVTQTPSHQVTQMGQEVILRCVPISNHLYFYWYRQILGQKVEFLVSFYNNEISEKSEIFDDQFSVERPDGSNFTLKIRSTKLEDSAMYFCASSTQGVGTEAFFGQGTRLTVV.

This clonotype has only a few counts. V is TRBV29-1 and J is TRBJ2-3, with D unresolved. The CDR3 is 14 amino acids. Germline values: CDR1 SQVTM, CDR2 ANQGSEA. V was pared by 8 bases and J by 1 base, with 16 bases between. The CDR3 DNA sequence: TGCAGCCTTCTGGACGGATTACGCACAGATACGCAGTATTTT. Translated, it gives CSLLDGLRTDTQYF.

This clonotype was found a few times. The rearrangement joins TRBV25-1 to TRBJ2-1; the D gene is possibly TRBD1 (5 bases). The germline CDR1 and CDR2 sequences are MGHDK and SYGVNS. The CDR3 runs 13 residues. Between the trimmed V and J ends, which lost 2 bases and 7 bases, there was a span of 9 bases. Here the CDR3 reads CASSEGRANEQFF. In DNA, the CDR3 is TGTGCCAGCAGTGAAGGCAGGGCGAATGAGCAGTTCTTC.

This chain links TRBV10-3 with TRBJ1-6, with D possibly TRBD1 on 5 matching bases. Deletions cut 4 bases from V and 6 bases from J, with 16 bases between. CDR1 is ENHRY and CDR2 is SYGVKD in the germline V gene. The CDR3 has 16 amino acids. CDR3: CAISVNSGDLNSPLHF. The CDR3 DNA reads as TGTGCCATCAGTGTGAATTCGGGGGACCTTAATTCACCCCTCCACTTT.

The CDR3, as DNA: TGTGCCAGCAGCTCCCTAATAGCGGGTCACTCCTACAATGAGCAGTTCTTC. Protein sequence: CASSSLIAGHSYNEQFF. The chain links TRBV7-2 to TRBJ2-1; 7 bases are a match to TRBD2. V shed 4 bases and J 0 bases; nucleotides not matched to a gene: 9. Germline V lookup: CDR1 SGHTA, CDR2 FQGNSA. The CDR3 is 17 residues long.

This clonotype was counted between two and nine times. V usage is TRBV12-3 or TRBV12-4 and J usage is TRBJ1-1; 10 bases map to TRBD1. The J segment lost 4 bases and the V segment lost 3 bases, leaving 5 bases of the junction unmatched. CDR3 size: 15 residues. CDR3 residues: CASSLTGGIGTEAFF. The CDR3 coding sequence is TGTGCCAGCAGTTTGACAGGGGGCATCGGCACTGAAGCTTTCTTT.

This clonotype was counted between two and nine times. The chain has TRBV9 and TRBJ2-2; maybe TRBD2 (5 bases). The V end was cut by 0 bases, the J end by 6 bases, with 9 bases between. The CDR3 is 14 amino acids. Germline V gives CDR1 SGDLS, CDR2 YYNGEE. CDR3 sequence (DNA): TGTGCCAGCAGCGTAGGAGGGTTCGCCGGGGAGCTGTTTTTT. The encoded protein is CASSVGGFAGELFF.